The 2 T cell receptor beta chains given below trace back to one sample, sequenced in a study of CD8 T cells in ankylosing spondylitis. Overall study findings and caveats: Fewer than ten highly homologous variants made up a TCR beta motif that seemed to typify ankylosing spondylitis blood.

One entry per CDR3 protein, called by TCRdb with MiXCR from the 5' RACE reads. The sample holds 450,000 or so distinct CDR3 sequences, 20% to 30% seen once. These receptors' targets are unknown. The sequencing sample was made of blood, either unsorted or a sorted T cell fraction (not recorded which). The receptors shown here come from a male donor with ankylosing spondylitis.

The rearrangement joins TRBV7-2 to TRBJ1-1; possible D gene TRBD1, 5 bases. The V gene's germline CDR1 is SGHTA and CDR2 FQGNSA. Trimming took 2 bases from V and 1 from J, leaving 11 bases between them. The CDR3 is 15 residues long. The CDR3 nucleotides are TGTGCCAGCAGCTTAAGGTCAGGGAGGAACACTGAAGCTTTCTTT. Residues: CASSLRSGRNTEAFF.

This chain links TRBV7-9 with TRBJ2-1; 8 positions agree with TRBD2. Trimming took 6 bases from V and 5 from J; bases not matched to a gene: 9. The length of the CDR3 is 15 residues. Germline V lookup: CDR1 SEHNR, CDR2 FQNEAQ (reference sequence). CDR3 in DNA: TGTGCCAGCAGTAGGGCTAGCGGGCCCCACAATGAGCAGTTCTTC. Translation gives CASSRASGPHNEQFF.